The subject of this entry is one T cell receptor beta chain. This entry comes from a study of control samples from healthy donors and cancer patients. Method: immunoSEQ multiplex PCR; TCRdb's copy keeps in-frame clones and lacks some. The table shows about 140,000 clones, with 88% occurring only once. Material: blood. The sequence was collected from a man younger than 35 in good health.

In DNA, the CDR3 is TGTGCCAGCAGCTTAGGGGGGATACGCGGCACAGATACGCAGTATTTT. As protein: CASSLGGIRGTDTQYF. The chain carries TRBV7-2 and TRBJ2-3, with D possibly being TRBD1 or TRBD2 (5 bases each). Germline CDR1 and CDR2: SGHTA and FQGNSA. This CDR3 is 16 amino acids long. V lost 1 base and J lost 1, with 12 bases in between.